The 3 T cell receptor beta chains in this list originate from one sample, sequenced in a study of blood T cell repertoires in COVID-19. Libraries were prepared by immunoSEQ multiplex PCR; TCRdb keeps only in-frame clonotypes and omits some of them. The profile shows over 85,000 clones, 70% to 85% of them singletons. Sample: peripheral blood. These receptors came from a man in his sixties with active or convalescent COVID-19.

The chain employs TRBV30 and TRBJ2-7; 7 positions agree with TRBD1. From germline, CDR1 is GTSNPN and CDR2 SVGIG (reference sequence). The junction had 5 bases not matched to a gene; V was cut back by 6 bases and J by 0 bases. This CDR3 is built from 13 residues. CDR3 DNA: TGTGCCTGCCTCCGGGACAGCTCCTACGAGCAGTACGTC. This codes for CACLRDSSYEQYV.

CDR3: CASSQERLRNEQFF. The DNA for the CDR3 is TGTGCCAGCAGCCAAGAGAGGCTGCGGAATGAGCAGTTCTTC. The J gene is TRBJ2-1, the V gene TRBV14; D is undetermined. CDR1 and CDR2 (germline): SGHDN, FVKESK. The CDR3 has 14 residues. V gave up 0 bases and J gave up 7 bases, with 10 bases separating them.

This sequence joins TRBV29-1 and TRBJ2-1; D may be TRBD1 (5 bases). Per germline, CDR1 SQVTM and CDR2 ANQGSEA. The CDR3 is 18 residues long. The V end lost 4 bases, the J end lost 4 bases, and 26 bases lay between the germline ends. The CDR3 nucleotides read TGCAGCGTTGCCGGAATTTTTGACAGTGGAAAAAATTACAATGAGCAGTTCTTC. Translated, it gives CSVAGIFDSGKNYNEQFF.